These T cell receptor beta chains were read from a single sample in a study of blood T cell repertoires in COVID-19. The assay was immunoSEQ multiplex PCR, and TCRdb's table has in-frame clones only and misses some. The sample comprises 120,000 to 150,000 clones, roughly 79% of which are singletons, and around 8.7% rests with the top ten. What was sequenced was peripheral blood. The receptors were sampled from a man in his fifties with active or convalescent COVID-19. CDR3s include the opening cysteine and the closing phenylalanine or tryptophan. A D gene is named only where the DNA matches it firmly. Rows give clone size only sometimes, using once, few, many, or a class for an expanded clone.

v_call: TRBV27
clone_size: -
j_call: TRBJ2-3
d_call: TRBD2
cdr3_aa: CASSLAAGGWTDTQYF
cdr3_nt: TGTGCCAGCAGTTTGGCAGCGGGAGGGTGGACAGATACGCAGTATTTT

v_call: TRBV24-1
clone_size: -
j_call: TRBJ2-7
d_call: TRBD1
cdr3_aa: CATSDTGESYEQYF
cdr3_nt: TGTGCCACCAGTGACACAGGGGAATCCTACGAGCAGTACTTC

v_call: TRBV4-1
clone_size: -
j_call: TRBJ1-5
d_call: TRBD1
cdr3_aa: CASSQALVRTGGVFSNQPQHF
cdr3_nt: TGCGCCAGCAGCCAAGCTTTAGTCCGGACAGGGGGCGTTTTTAGCAATCAGCCCCAGCATTTT

v_call: TRBV5-6
clone_size: many
j_call: TRBJ1-5
d_call: TRBD1
cdr3_aa: CASSLGGTGANQPQHF
cdr3_nt: TGTGCCAGCAGCTTGGGCGGGACAGGCGCCAATCAGCCCCAGCATTTT

v_call: TRBV9
clone_size: -
j_call: TRBJ2-7
d_call: -
cdr3_aa: CASSVGAGYSSYEQYF
cdr3_nt: TGTGCCAGCAGCGTGGGGGCCGGCTATAGCTCCTACGAGCAGTACTTC

v_call: TRBV4-1
clone_size: -
j_call: TRBJ1-3
d_call: -
cdr3_aa: CASSHPRGVGNTIYF
cdr3_nt: TGCGCCAGCAGCCATCCTAGGGGCGTTGGAAACACCATATATTTT

v_call: TRBV7-9
clone_size: -
j_call: TRBJ2-1
d_call: -
cdr3_aa: CASSLPWGDGRGDEQFF
cdr3_nt: TGTGCCAGCAGCTTACCATGGGGGGACGGACGTGGGGATGAGCAGTTCTTC

v_call: TRBV18
clone_size: -
j_call: TRBJ1-4
d_call: -
cdr3_aa: CASSGRGEKLFF
cdr3_nt: TGTGCCAGCTCAGGCCGTGGTGAAAAACTGTTTTTT

v_call: TRBV15
clone_size: -
j_call: TRBJ1-1
d_call: -
cdr3_aa: CATSRDRGIMNTEAFF
cdr3_nt: TGTGCCACCAGCAGAGACCGGGGGATCATGAACACTGAAGCTTTCTTT

v_call: TRBV3-1/TRBV3-2
clone_size: -
j_call: TRBJ1-2
d_call: -
cdr3_aa: CASSQEGNRVGGYTF
cdr3_nt: TGTGCCAGCAGCCAAGAAGGGAACAGGGTGGGTGGCTACACCTTC

v_call: TRBV4-2
clone_size: once
j_call: TRBJ1-1
d_call: -
cdr3_aa: CASSQVAGSNTEAFF
cdr3_nt: TGTGCCAGCAGCCAAGTCGCAGGATCGAACACTGAAGCTTTCTTT

v_call: TRBV6-2/TRBV6-3
clone_size: -
j_call: TRBJ2-7
d_call: -
cdr3_aa: CASSHSYEQYF
cdr3_nt: TGTGCCAGCAGTCACTCCTACGAGCAGTACTTC

v_call: TRBV28
clone_size: -
j_call: TRBJ1-4
d_call: -
cdr3_aa: CASSPLTATNEKLFF
cdr3_nt: TGTGCCAGCAGCCCTCTGACAGCAACTAATGAAAAACTGTTTTTT

v_call: TRBV11-2
clone_size: -
j_call: TRBJ1-2
d_call: TRBD1
cdr3_aa: CASSPDRDYGYTF
cdr3_nt: TGTGCCAGCAGCCCCGACAGGGACTATGGCTACACCTTC

v_call: TRBV4-2
clone_size: -
j_call: TRBJ1-5
d_call: -
cdr3_aa: CASSQDYGRDYQPQHF
cdr3_nt: TGTGCCAGCAGCCAAGATTATGGCAGGGATTATCAGCCCCAGCATTTT

v_call: TRBV30
clone_size: -
j_call: TRBJ2-2
d_call: -
cdr3_aa: CAWSAGIPRPTGELFF
cdr3_nt: TGTGCCTGGAGTGCGGGGATACCTAGGCCCACCGGGGAGCTGTTTTTT

v_call: TRBV6-5
clone_size: -
j_call: TRBJ1-3
d_call: -
cdr3_aa: CASSYQGPSGNTIYF
cdr3_nt: TGTGCCAGCAGTTACCAGGGTCCCTCTGGAAACACCATATATTTT

v_call: TRBV19
clone_size: -
j_call: TRBJ2-3
d_call: TRBD1
cdr3_aa: CASSIGTGVFTDTQYF
cdr3_nt: TGTGCCAGTAGTATTGGGACAGGGGTTTTTACAGATACGCAGTATTTT